A single sample is the source of the 8 T cell receptor beta chains below, sequenced in a study of blood T cell repertoires in COVID-19. The protocol was immunoSEQ multiplex PCR, while the TCRdb copy is restricted to in-frame clones and leaves out a portion. The table includes 250,000 to 350,000 clones, approximately 85% detected once. What was sequenced was PBMCs or T cells enriched from blood (not recorded which). These receptors were collected from a woman younger than 45 who had recovered from COVID-19.

CDR3 sequence reads: CASSLPTGGIGTQYF. The DNA for the CDR3 is TGCGCCAGCAGCTTACCGACAGGGGGTATCGGTACGCAGTATTTT. The rearrangement links TRBV5-1 to TRBJ2-3; 9 nucleotides agree with TRBD1. This CDR3 region has 15 residues. The J segment lost 8 bases and the V segment lost 2 bases, leaving 9 bases of the junction unmatched. The V gene's germline CDR1 is SGHRS and CDR2 YFSETQ.

This sequence joins TRBV21-1 and TRBJ2-2; the D call of TRBD1 is as the table states it, not checked on the DNA. The DNA matches TRBJ1-4 better at its end, which makes the J call doubtful. TRBV21-1 is noted as a pseudogene. The CDR3 is 13 residues long. CDR3 in amino acids: CASSKRGQGKLFF. The CDR3 nucleotides are TGTGCCAGCAGCAAAAGGGGACAGGGAAAACTGTTTTTT.

The rearrangement uses TRBV28 and TRBJ2-1; 8 nucleotides match TRBD2. This CDR3 is built from 16 residues. Germline V lookup: CDR1 MDHEN, CDR2 SYDVKM. Trimming at V came to 6 bases and at J to 1 base, leaving 8 bases not matched to a gene. The chain's CDR3 is CASRPAGGLSYNEQFF. CDR3 nucleotide sequence: TGTGCCAGCAGGCCCGCGGGGGGCTTGTCCTACAATGAGCAGTTCTTC.

This rearrangement joins TRBV28 to TRBJ1-3; D unclear. The V gene lost 4 bases and the J gene lost 0 bases, with 13 bases spanning the gap. The CDR3 totals 16 residues. Germline CDR1 MDHEN, CDR2 SYDVKM. The DNA for the CDR3 is TGTGCCAGCAGTTCTGGGCCCAACCTCTCTGGAAACACCATATATTTT. Translating gives CASSSGPNLSGNTIYF.

The chain uses TRBV9 and TRBJ1-3; D is unresolved. Per the germline V gene, CDR1 is SGDLS and CDR2 is YYNGEE. V was cut by 3 bases and J by 0 bases, with 7 bases left in between. The CDR3 contains 14 residues. As DNA, the CDR3 is TGTGCCAGCAGCGCACAGTACTCTGGAAACACCATATATTTT. Amino acids: CASSAQYSGNTIYF.

This clone showed up just a few times. The chain carries TRBV19 and TRBJ1-2; D is uncertain. The V end was cut by 5 bases, the J end by 4 bases, with 8 bases between. The CDR3 is made up of 12 amino acids. Germline V gives CDR1 LNHDA, CDR2 SQIVND (reference sequence). CDR3: CASSAHIYGYTF. Written as DNA, the CDR3 is TGTGCCAGTAGTGCCCACATCTATGGCTACACCTTC. The variable domain in full, with the rest retrieved from reference TRBV19 and TRBJ1-2, is DGGITQSPKYLFRKEGQNVTLSCEQNLNHDAMYWYRQDPGQGLRLIYYSQIVNDFQKGDIAEGYSVSREKKESFPLTVTSAQKNPTAFYLCASSAHIYGYTFGSGTRLTVV.

The J gene is TRBJ2-7, the V gene TRBV24-1; 9 bases agree with TRBD1. The CDR3 covers 15 residues. The trim removed 6 bases at V and 2 bases at J, leaving 7 bases unmatched. From germline, CDR1 is KGHDR and CDR2 SFDVKD. CDR3 coding DNA: TGTGCCACCAGTACAGGGGGCGTGCCCCCCTACGAGCAGTACTTC. Residues: CATSTGGVPPYEQYF.

This chain links TRBV19 with TRBJ2-3, with D perhaps matching TRBD2 (5 bases). Germline values: CDR1 LNHDA, CDR2 SQIVND (reference sequence). Deletions cut 3 bases from V and 2 bases from J, with 12 bases between. This CDR3 contains 15 residues. CDR3 loop: CASSIGRVTTDTQYF. The CDR3 bases are TGTGCCAGTAGTATCGGGCGGGTTACCACAGATACGCAGTATTTT.